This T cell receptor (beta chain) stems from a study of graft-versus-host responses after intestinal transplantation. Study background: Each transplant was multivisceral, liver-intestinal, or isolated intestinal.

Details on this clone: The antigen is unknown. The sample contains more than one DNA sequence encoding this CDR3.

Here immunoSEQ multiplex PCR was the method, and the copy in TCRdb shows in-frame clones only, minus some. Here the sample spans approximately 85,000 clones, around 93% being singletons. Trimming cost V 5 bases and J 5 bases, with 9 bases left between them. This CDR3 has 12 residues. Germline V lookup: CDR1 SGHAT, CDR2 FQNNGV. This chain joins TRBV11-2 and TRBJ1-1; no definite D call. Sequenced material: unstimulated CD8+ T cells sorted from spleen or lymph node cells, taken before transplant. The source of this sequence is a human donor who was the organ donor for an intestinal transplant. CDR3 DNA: TGTGCCAGCAGCCTGGTTGGGACTGAAGCTTTCTTT. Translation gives CASSLVGTEAFF.